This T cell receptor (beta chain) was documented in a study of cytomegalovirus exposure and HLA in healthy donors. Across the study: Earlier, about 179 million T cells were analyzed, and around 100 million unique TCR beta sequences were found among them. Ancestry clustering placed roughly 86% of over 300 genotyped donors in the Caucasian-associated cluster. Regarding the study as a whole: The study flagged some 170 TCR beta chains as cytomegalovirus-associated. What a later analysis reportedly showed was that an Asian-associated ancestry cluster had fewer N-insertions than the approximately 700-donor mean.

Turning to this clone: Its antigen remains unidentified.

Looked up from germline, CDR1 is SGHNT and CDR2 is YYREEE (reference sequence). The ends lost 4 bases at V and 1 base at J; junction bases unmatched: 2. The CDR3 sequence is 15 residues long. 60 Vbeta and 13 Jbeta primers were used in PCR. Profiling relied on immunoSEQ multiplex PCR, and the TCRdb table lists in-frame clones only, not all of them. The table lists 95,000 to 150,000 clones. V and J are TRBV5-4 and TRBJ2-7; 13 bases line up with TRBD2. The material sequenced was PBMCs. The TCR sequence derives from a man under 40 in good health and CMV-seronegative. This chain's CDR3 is CASSGTSGVSYEQYF. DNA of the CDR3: TGTGCCAGCAGCGGGACTAGCGGGGTATCCTACGAGCAGTACTTC. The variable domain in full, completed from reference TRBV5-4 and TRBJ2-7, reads ETGVTQSPTHLIKTRGQQVTLRCSSQSGHNTVSWYQQALGQGPQFIFQYYREEENGRGNFPPRFSGLQFPNYSSELNVNALELDDSALYLCASSGTSGVSYEQYFGPGTRLTVT.